Presented here are 25 T cell receptor beta chains from one specimen sequenced in a study of shared clonotypes between healthy human individuals. TCRdb's table, derived via immunoSEQ multiplex PCR, lists solely in-frame clones and lacks some. The table records more than 2 million clones, 85% to 95% of them present only once. Positively selected for CCR7, the CD45RO-negative cells used as naive CD8 cells excluded terminally differentiated effector memory CD45RA+ cells. Sequenced input: naive CD8+ T cells from PBMCs. The receptors shown here come from a man aged 18 to 29 in good health. Some clones in this sample may be carry-over from other donors' samples.

The chain couples TRBV4-1 to TRBJ2-7; weak D call: TRBD2 (6 bases). This CDR3 spans 18 amino acids. In germline, CDR1 is MGHRA, CDR2 YSYEKL. V shed 0 bases and J shed 2 bases, with 20 bases lying between them. The CDR3 DNA is TGCGCCAGCAGCCAAGAAGTTCGTGCGGGACTCCTAACCTACGAGCAGTACTTC. Amino acids: CASSQEVRAGLLTYEQYF.

The V and J genes are TRBV9 and TRBJ2-7; 7 bases match TRBD1. Germline values: CDR1 SGDLS, CDR2 YYNGEE. V was clipped by 0 bases and J by 7 bases; unmatched bases: 7. CDR3 size: 14 residues. CDR3 region: CASSVDDRVWEQYF. CDR3 in DNA: TGTGCCAGCAGCGTAGATGACAGGGTGTGGGAGCAGTACTTC.

Comment on this clone: Within the sample, other DNA sequences also encode this same CDR3. The rearrangement uses TRBV20-1 and TRBJ2-4, with no clear D. Germline V gene lookup returns CDR1 DFQATT and CDR2 SNEGSKA (reference sequence). The V end lost 0 bases, the J end lost 7 bases, and 4 bases lay between the germline ends. This CDR3 spans 11 amino acids. The DNA for the CDR3 is TGCAGTGCTAGAGACGGGAACATTCAGTACTTC. Protein: CSARDGNIQYF.

The rearrangement links TRBV9 to TRBJ2-1, with D perhaps matching TRBD2 (6 bases). The CDR3 consists of 16 residues. Germline assignment: CDR1 SGDLS and CDR2 YYNGEE. Trimming stripped 3 bases from V and 0 bases from J, with 13 bases between. The DNA for the CDR3 is TGTGCCAGCAGCGCCCGCTACGGGAGCTCCTACAATGAGCAGTTCTTC. Residues: CASSARYGSSYNEQFF.

V usage is TRBV28 and J usage is TRBJ1-3, with D perhaps TRBD1 (6 bases). The germline V gene encodes CDR1 MDHEN and CDR2 SYDVKM. V was clipped by 5 bases and J by 2 bases, with 16 bases between them. The CDR3 sequence is 16 residues long. Here the CDR3 reads CASSQISQGTGNTIYF. DNA of the CDR3: TGTGCCAGCAGTCAAATATCTCAGGGGACTGGAAACACCATATATTTT. Looking up the rest from reference TRBV28 and TRBJ1-3 gives the full variable domain: DVKVTQSSRYLVKRTGEKVFLECVQDMDHENMFWYRQDPGLGLRLIYFSYDVKMKEKGDIPEGYSVSREKKERFSLILESASTNQTSMYLCASSQISQGTGNTIYFGEGSWLTVV.

CDR3 coding DNA: TGTGCCAGCAGCCTAATGGCGGACAGTTACGAGCAGTACTTC. Translation: CASSLMADSYEQYF. The chain recombines TRBV11-2 with TRBJ2-7; possibly TRBD1 for D (6 bases). Trimming pared 5 bases from V and 4 bases from J, leaving 15 bases between. The CDR3 totals 14 residues. The V gene's germline CDR1 is SGHAT and CDR2 FQNNGV.

The V call is TRBV4-1, the J call TRBJ2-3; 8 bases map to TRBD2. After removal of 4 bases from V and 2 bases from J, the junction contained 8 bases not matched to a gene. The germline V gene has CDR1 MGHRA and CDR2 YSYEKL. The CDR3 spans 16 residues. CDR3 protein: CASSLRTSTTTDTQYF. CDR3 DNA: TGCGCCAGCAGCCTCCGGACTAGCACTACCACAGATACGCAGTATTTT.

The chain employs TRBV29-1 and TRBJ2-7; D gene ambiguous. V gave up 4 bases and J gave up 0 bases, with 25 bases separating them. Germline V CDR1 and CDR2: SQVTM, ANQGSEA. The CDR3 is 18 amino acids. The CDR3 bases are TGCAGCGTTGCTGGGGATGAATTACCCAGGCGGAGCTCCTACGAGCAGTACTTC. Translation gives CSVAGDELPRRSSYEQYF.

This chain connects TRBV7-7 to TRBJ2-3, with TRBD2 matching over 8 bases. J gave up 6 bases and V 1 base, and 6 bases lay outside the gene matches. The CDR3 sequence is 15 residues long. Germline CDR1 reads SSHAT; CDR2 reads FNYEAQ (reference sequence). The CDR3 DNA follows: TGTGCCAGCAGCTTAGGCAGCGGGAGAGGGGATACGCAGTATTTT. As protein: CASSLGSGRGDTQYF.

This chain uses TRBV13 with TRBJ2-1, with a weak D call TRBD2 (7 bases). CDR1 is PRHDT and CDR2 is FYEKMQ in the germline V gene (reference sequence). The V gene lost 4 bases and the J gene lost 4 bases, with 23 bases spanning the gap. This CDR3 comprises 18 residues. Here the CDR3 reads CASSSTAVGGRRYNEQFF. The CDR3 coding sequence is TGTGCCAGCAGCTCCACCGCGGTGGGGGGGCGAAGGTACAATGAGCAGTTCTTC. The whole variable domain, filled in from reference TRBV13 and TRBJ2-1, reads AAGVIQSPRHLIKEKRETATLKCYPIPRHDTVYWYQQGPGQDPQFLISFYEKMQSDKGSIPDRFSAQQFSDYHSELNMSSLELGDSALYFCASSSTAVGGRRYNEQFFGPGTRLTVL.

Only one count was recorded for this clone. DNA of the CDR3: TGTGCCAGCAGTTCTTGGACTAGCGGTTCGAATACGCAGTATTTT. Translation gives CASSSWTSGSNTQYF. The chain is built from TRBV28 and TRBJ2-3; TRBD2 matches 10 bases. Per germline, CDR1 MDHEN and CDR2 SYDVKM. Trimming cost V 4 bases and J 7 bases; bases outside gene matches: 8. The CDR3 sequence is 15 residues long.

J is TRBJ2-5 and V is TRBV7-2; D gene ambiguous. The J call may be incorrect, as the DNA end agrees better with TRBJ2-7. In germline, CDR1 is SGHTA, CDR2 FQGNSA. The CDR3 has 11 residues. CDR3 DNA sequence: TGTGCCAGCAGCCCCGGCTACGAGCAGTACTTC. Its translation is CASSPGYEQYF.

The J gene is TRBJ2-1, the V gene TRBV9; 10 positions match TRBD2. Germline V gives CDR1 SGDLS, CDR2 YYNGEE. The CDR3 consists of 17 residues. Unmatched junction bases numbered 10, after V lost 3 bases and J lost 4 bases. The CDR3 bases are TGTGCCAGCAGCGACCCCGAGGAGCGGGAGGGATACAATGAGCAGTTCTTC. Translation gives CASSDPEEREGYNEQFF.

Remarks on this clone: Different DNA sequences within this sample yield the same CDR3. V and J are TRBV29-1 and TRBJ2-1; D ambiguous. The V gene lost 5 bases and the J gene lost 7 bases, with 6 bases spanning the gap. CDR1 SQVTM and CDR2 ANQGSEA come from the germline V gene. This CDR3 has 10 residues. Written as DNA, the CDR3 is TGCAGCGTTCTCGGGAATGAGCAGTTCTTC. Protein sequence: CSVLGNEQFF.

The gene calls are TRBV4-1 and TRBJ1-2, with TRBD1 matching over 10 bases. Germline trimming cut 1 base from V and 8 bases from J; bases unmatched to any gene: 7. Germline loops: CDR1 MGHRA, CDR2 YSYEKL. There are 15 residues in the CDR3. CDR3 DNA sequence: TGCGCCAGCAGCCAAGGGGGGACAGGGGCTTACGGCTACACCTTC. Residues: CASSQGGTGAYGYTF.

V usage is TRBV11-2 and J usage is TRBJ2-5, with 9 nucleotides matching TRBD2. CDR3 length: 15 amino acids. V shed 3 bases, J shed 5 bases, and the junction held 7 bases outside the gene matches. The germline V gene has CDR1 SGHAT and CDR2 FQNNGV. The CDR3, as DNA: TGTGCCAGCAGCTTTCGGCGGCGGGAGGGGGAGACCCAGTACTTC. It translates to CASSFRRREGETQYF.

The CDR3 loop is CASGGPGLETQYF. CDR3 DNA: TGTGCCAGCGGGGGCCCGGGGTTAGAGACCCAGTACTTC. This rearrangement joins TRBV5-6 to TRBJ2-5, with a tentative D call TRBD1 (6 bases). Germline V gives CDR1 SGHDT, CDR2 YYEEEE. This CDR3 comprises 13 residues. V dropped 7 bases and J dropped 4 bases, with 14 bases sitting between them.

The rearrangement links TRBV28 to TRBJ2-7; possible D gene TRBD2, 6 bases. CDR3 length equals 14 residues. Trimming removed 5 bases from V and 6 bases from J, with 17 bases in between. In germline, CDR1 is MDHEN, CDR2 SYDVKM. The CDR3 spells CASSTRLGPREQYF. In DNA form, the CDR3 reads TGTGCCAGCAGTACCCGACTAGGGCCCCGCGAGCAGTACTTC.

The chain joins TRBV9 to TRBJ2-7; D unresolved. CDR3 length equals 13 residues. CDR1 is SGDLS and CDR2 is YYNGEE in the germline V gene. Trimming left V 0 bases short and J 7 bases short, with 11 bases between. This chain's CDR3 is CASSVGTGAEQYF. DNA for the CDR3: TGTGCCAGCAGCGTAGGGACCGGTGCGGAGCAGTACTTC.

The chain recombines TRBV13 with TRBJ1-2; perhaps TRBD1 as D (6 bases). In germline, CDR1 is PRHDT, CDR2 FYEKMQ (reference sequence). There are 14 residues in the CDR3. Trimming cost V 4 bases and J 1 base, with 10 bases left between them. The CDR3 coding sequence is TGTGCCAGCAGCTGGGGGCAAGATAACTATGGCTACACCTTC. Residues: CASSWGQDNYGYTF.

Only one count was recorded for this clone. CDR3 loop: CASSLGFPYEQYF. CDR3 nucleotide sequence: TGTGCCAGCAGCTTAGGATTCCCCTACGAGCAGTACTTC. The V gene is TRBV7-8, the J gene TRBJ2-7; D unresolved. V lost 1 base and J 2 bases, leaving 6 bases between the germline ends. CDR1 and CDR2 (germline): SGHVS, FQNEAQ. The CDR3 runs 13 residues.

In regard to this clone: The sample holds other DNA sequences that translate to the same CDR3. J is TRBJ2-7 and V is TRBV19; D is unresolved. CDR1 is LNHDA and CDR2 is SQIVND in the germline V gene (reference sequence). The CDR3 has 11 amino acids. Trimming took off 1 base at V and 4 bases at J, with 2 bases between the two ends. The CDR3 protein is CASSIGYEQYF. The CDR3 coding sequence is TGTGCCAGTAGTATAGGTTACGAGCAGTACTTC.

The chain carries TRBV7-9 and TRBJ2-4; D may be TRBD1 or TRBD2 (6 bases each). V lost 5 bases and J 8 bases, leaving 19 bases between the germline ends. Germline V CDR1 and CDR2: SEHNR, FQNEAQ (reference sequence). The CDR3 totals 15 residues. In DNA form, the CDR3 reads TGTGCCAGCAGCCCGCTGGGGGGCGCATTCGACATTCAGTACTTC. This sequence encodes CASSPLGGAFDIQYF.

The chain recombines TRBV5-6 with TRBJ1-2; D is unclear. The CDR3 has 13 residues. V was trimmed by 4 bases and J by 2 bases, leaving 9 bases between them. Germline-derived CDR1 and CDR2 are SGHDT and YYEEEE. The CDR3: CASSPIDNYGYTF. The CDR3 bases are TGTGCCAGCAGCCCAATCGACAACTATGGCTACACCTTC. The full variable domain, its missing parts supplied by reference TRBV5-6 and TRBJ1-2, is DAGVTQSPTHLIKTRGQQVTLRCSPKSGHDTVSWYQQALGQGPQFIFQYYEEEERQRGNFPDRFSGHQFPNYSSELNVNALLLGDSALYLCASSPIDNYGYTFGSGTRLTVV.

This chain connects TRBV6-5 to TRBJ2-7, with a weak D call TRBD1 (5 bases). The CDR3 contains 16 residues. Trimming pared 0 bases from V and 6 bases from J, leaving 18 bases between. Per germline, CDR1 MNHEY and CDR2 SVGAGI. CDR3 sequence: CASSYSRQLAKGEQYF. CDR3 nucleotide sequence: TGTGCCAGCAGTTACTCGAGACAGCTTGCTAAGGGCGAGCAGTACTTC.